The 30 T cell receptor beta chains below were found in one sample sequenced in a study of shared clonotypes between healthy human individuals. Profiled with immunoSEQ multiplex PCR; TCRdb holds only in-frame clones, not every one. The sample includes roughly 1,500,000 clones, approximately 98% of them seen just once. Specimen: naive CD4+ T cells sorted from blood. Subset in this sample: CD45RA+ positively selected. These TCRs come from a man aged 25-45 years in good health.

CDR3 nucleotides: TGTGCCAGCAGCCAAGATCGGTGGGAGTGGGTCACAGATACGCAGTATTTT. Its protein is CASSQDRWEWVTDTQYF. The genes are TRBV14 and TRBJ2-3; possible D gene TRBD2, 5 bases. Germline V gene sequence: CDR1 SGHDN, CDR2 FVKESK. V shed 0 bases and J shed 2 bases, with 15 bases lying between them. CDR3 size: 17 residues.

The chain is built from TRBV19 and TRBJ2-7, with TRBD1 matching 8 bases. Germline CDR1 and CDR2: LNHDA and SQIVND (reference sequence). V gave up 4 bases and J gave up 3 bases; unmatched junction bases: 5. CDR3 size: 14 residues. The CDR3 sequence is CASSRTGSFYEQYF. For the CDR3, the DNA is TGTGCCAGTAGTAGGACAGGGTCTTTCTACGAGCAGTACTTC.

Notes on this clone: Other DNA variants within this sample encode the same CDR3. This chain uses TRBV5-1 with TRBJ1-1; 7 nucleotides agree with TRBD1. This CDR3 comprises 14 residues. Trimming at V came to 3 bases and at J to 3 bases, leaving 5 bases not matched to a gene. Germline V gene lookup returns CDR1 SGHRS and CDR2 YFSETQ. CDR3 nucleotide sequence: TGCGCCAGCAGCTCGTCAGGGGGGTACACTGAAGCTTTCTTT. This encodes CASSSSGGYTEAFF. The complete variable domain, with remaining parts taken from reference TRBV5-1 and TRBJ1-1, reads KAGVTQTPRYLIKTRGQQVTLSCSPISGHRSVSWYQQTPGQGLQFLFEYFSETQRNKGNFPGRFSGRQFSNSRSEMNVSTLELGDSALYLCASSSSGGYTEAFFGQGTRLTVV.

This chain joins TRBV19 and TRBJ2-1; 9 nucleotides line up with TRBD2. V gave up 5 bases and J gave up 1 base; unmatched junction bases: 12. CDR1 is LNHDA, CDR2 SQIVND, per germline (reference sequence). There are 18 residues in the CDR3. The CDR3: CASSLGTYSGSSYNEQFF. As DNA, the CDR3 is TGTGCCAGTAGTCTCGGGACATATAGCGGGAGTTCCTACAATGAGCAGTTCTTC.

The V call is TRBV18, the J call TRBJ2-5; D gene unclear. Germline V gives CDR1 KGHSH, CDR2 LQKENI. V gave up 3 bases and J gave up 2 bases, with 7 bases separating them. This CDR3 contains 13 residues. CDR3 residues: CASSPTLQETQYF. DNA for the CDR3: TGTGCCAGCTCACCCACCTTACAAGAGACCCAGTACTTC.

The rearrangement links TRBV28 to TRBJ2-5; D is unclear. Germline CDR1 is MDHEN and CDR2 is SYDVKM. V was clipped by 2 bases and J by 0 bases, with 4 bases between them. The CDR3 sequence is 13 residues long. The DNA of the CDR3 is TGTGCCAGCAGTTTAATGGACCAAGAGACCCAGTACTTC. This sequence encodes CASSLMDQETQYF.

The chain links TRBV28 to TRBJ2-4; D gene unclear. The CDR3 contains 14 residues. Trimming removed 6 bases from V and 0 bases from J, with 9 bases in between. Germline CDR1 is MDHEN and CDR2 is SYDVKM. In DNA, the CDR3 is TGTGCCAGCAGGGGCGACCTAGCCAAAAACATTCAGTACTTC. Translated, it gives CASRGDLAKNIQYF.

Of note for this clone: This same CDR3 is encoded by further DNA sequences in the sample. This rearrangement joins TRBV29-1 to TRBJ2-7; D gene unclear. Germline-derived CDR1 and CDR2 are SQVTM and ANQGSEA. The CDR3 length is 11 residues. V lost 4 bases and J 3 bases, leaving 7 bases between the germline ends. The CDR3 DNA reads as TGCAGCGTTGGATTAAGCTACGAGCAGTACTTC. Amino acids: CSVGLSYEQYF.

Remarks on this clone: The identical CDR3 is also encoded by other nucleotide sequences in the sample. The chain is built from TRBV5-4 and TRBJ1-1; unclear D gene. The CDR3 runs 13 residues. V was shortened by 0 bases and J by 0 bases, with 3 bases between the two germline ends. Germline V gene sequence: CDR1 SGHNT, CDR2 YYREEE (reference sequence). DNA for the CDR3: TGTGCCAGCAGCTTGGCACTGAACACTGAAGCTTTCTTT. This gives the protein CASSLALNTEAFF.

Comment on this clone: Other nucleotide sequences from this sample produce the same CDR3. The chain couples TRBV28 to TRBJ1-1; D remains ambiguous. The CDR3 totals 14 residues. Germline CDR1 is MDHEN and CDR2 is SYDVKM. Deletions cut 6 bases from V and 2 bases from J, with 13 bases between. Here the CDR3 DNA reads TGTGCCAGCAGCCCCCGAACGGTAAACACTGAAGCTTTCTTT. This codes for CASSPRTVNTEAFF.

The CDR3 nucleotides read TGCGCCAGCAGAGCCGGGACTAGCGGGAGAACCTACAATGAGCAGTTCTTC. This codes for CASRAGTSGRTYNEQFF. The chain joins TRBV10-2 to TRBJ2-1; 14 nucleotides line up with TRBD2. The CDR3 is 17 residues long. The V gene end was trimmed by 6 bases and the J gene end by 2 bases; junction bases not matched to a gene: 6. Germline V lookup: CDR1 WSHSY, CDR2 SAAADI.

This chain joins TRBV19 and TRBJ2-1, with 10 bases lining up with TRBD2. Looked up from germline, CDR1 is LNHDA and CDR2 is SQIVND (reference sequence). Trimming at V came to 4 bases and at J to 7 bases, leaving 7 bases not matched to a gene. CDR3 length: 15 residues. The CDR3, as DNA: TGTGCCAGTAGTACCCAGACTAGCGGGTATAATGAGCAGTTCTTC. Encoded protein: CASSTQTSGYNEQFF.

DNA for the CDR3: TGTGCCAGCAGTCCCAACAGCGGGATCGTCTCCTACGAGCAGTACTTC. It codes for CASSPNSGIVSYEQYF. The V call is TRBV28, the J call TRBJ2-7; 7 positions agree with TRBD2. V was clipped by 5 bases and J by 0 bases; unmatched bases: 10. Looked up from germline, CDR1 is MDHEN and CDR2 is SYDVKM. The CDR3 runs 16 residues.

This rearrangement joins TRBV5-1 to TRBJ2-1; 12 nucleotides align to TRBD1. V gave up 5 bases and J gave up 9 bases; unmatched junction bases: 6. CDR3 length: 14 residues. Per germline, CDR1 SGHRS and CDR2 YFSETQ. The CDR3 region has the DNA TGCGCCAGCAGGTTCGGGACAGGGGGCATTGAGCAGTTCTTC. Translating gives CASRFGTGGIEQFF.

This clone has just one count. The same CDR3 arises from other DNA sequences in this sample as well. DNA for the CDR3: TGCGCCAGCAGCTTGGAACTAGCGGGGGCCGATACGCAGTATTTT. Protein sequence: CASSLELAGADTQYF. This rearrangement joins TRBV5-1 to TRBJ2-3; 11 bases are shared with TRBD2. The CDR3 covers 15 residues. J gave up 6 bases and V 0 bases, and 3 bases lay outside the gene matches. Germline CDR1 is SGHRS and CDR2 is YFSETQ.

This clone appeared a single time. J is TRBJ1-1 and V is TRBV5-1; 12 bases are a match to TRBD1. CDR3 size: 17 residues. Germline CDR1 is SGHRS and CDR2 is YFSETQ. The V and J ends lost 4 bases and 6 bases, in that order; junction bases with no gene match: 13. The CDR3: CASSHAGTGGADAEAFF. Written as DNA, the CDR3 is TGCGCCAGCAGCCACGCCGGGACAGGGGGCGCCGACGCTGAAGCTTTCTTT.

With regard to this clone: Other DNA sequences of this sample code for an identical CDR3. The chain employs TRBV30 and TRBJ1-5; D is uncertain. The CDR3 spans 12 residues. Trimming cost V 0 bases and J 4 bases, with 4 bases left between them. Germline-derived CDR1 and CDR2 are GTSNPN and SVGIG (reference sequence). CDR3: CAWSVRNQPQHF. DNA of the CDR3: TGTGCCTGGAGTGTACGGAATCAGCCCCAGCATTTT.

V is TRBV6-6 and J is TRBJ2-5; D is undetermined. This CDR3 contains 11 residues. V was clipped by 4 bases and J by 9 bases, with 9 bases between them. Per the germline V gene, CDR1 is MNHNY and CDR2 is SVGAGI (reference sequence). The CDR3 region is CASSSPPAQYF. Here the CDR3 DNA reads TGTGCCAGCAGTTCCCCCCCGGCCCAGTACTTC.

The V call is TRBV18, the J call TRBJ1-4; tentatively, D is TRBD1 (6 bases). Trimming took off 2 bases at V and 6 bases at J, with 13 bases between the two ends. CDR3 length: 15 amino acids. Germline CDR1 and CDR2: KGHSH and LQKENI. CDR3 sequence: CASSPIQGSDEKLFF. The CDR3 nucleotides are TGTGCCAGCTCACCAATACAGGGCTCAGATGAAAAACTGTTTTTT.

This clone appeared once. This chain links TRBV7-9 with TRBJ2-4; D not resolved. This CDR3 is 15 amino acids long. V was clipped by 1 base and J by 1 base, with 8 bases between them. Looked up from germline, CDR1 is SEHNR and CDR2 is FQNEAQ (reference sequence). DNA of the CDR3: TGTGCCAGCAGCTTAGTTGAGGTTGCCAAAAACATTCAGTACTTC. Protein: CASSLVEVAKNIQYF.

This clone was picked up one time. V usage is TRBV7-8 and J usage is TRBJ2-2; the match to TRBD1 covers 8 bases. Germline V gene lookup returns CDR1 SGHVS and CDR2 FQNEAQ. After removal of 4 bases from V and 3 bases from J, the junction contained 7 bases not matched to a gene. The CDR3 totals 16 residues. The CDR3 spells CASSSRTGRDTGELFF. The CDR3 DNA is TGTGCCAGCAGCTCTAGGACAGGGAGAGACACCGGGGAGCTGTTTTTT.

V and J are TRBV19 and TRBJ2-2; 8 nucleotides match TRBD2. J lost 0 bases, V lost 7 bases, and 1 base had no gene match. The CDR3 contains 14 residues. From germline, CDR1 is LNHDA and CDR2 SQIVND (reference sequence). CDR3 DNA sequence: TGTGCCAGTACTAGCGGGCCGAACACCGGGGAGCTGTTTTTT. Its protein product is CASTSGPNTGELFF.

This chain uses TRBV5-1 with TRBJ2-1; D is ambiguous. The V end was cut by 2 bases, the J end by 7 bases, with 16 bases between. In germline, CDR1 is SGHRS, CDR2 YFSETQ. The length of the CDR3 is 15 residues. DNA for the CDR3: TGCGCCAGCAGCTTTGTTCTCAGCCGGCGAAATGAGCAGTTCTTC. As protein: CASSFVLSRRNEQFF.

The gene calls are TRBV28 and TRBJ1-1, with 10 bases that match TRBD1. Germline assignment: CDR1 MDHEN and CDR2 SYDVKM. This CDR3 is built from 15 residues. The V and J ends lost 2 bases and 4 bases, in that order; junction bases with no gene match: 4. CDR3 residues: CASSLRDRGRTEAFF. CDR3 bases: TGTGCCAGCAGTTTAAGGGACAGGGGACGCACTGAAGCTTTCTTT.

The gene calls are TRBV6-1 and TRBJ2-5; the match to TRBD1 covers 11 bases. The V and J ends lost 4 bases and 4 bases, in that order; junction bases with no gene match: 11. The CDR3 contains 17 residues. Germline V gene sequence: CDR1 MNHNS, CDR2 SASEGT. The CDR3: CASSAFSPGTGGETQYF. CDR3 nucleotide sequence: TGTGCCAGCAGTGCCTTTTCTCCCGGGACAGGGGGAGAGACCCAGTACTTC.

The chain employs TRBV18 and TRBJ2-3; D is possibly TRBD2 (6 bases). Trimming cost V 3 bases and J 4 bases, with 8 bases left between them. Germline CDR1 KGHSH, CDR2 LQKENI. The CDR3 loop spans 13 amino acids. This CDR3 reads CASSPGGSDTQYF. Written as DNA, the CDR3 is TGTGCCAGCTCACCGGGGGGTTCAGATACGCAGTATTTT.

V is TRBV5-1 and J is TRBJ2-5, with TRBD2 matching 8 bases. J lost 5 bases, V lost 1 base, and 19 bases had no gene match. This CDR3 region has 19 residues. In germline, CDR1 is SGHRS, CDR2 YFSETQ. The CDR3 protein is CASSLSPLAAPFITETQYF. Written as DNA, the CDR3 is TGCGCCAGCAGCTTGTCCCCACTAGCGGCACCCTTTATCACGGAGACCCAGTACTTC.

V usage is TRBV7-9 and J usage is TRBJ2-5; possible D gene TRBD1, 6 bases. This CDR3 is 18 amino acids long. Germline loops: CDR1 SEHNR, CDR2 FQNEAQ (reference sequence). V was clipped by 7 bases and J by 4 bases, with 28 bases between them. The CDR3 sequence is CASIDRTRRSEATETQYF. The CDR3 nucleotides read TGTGCCAGCATAGACAGGACTCGACGGTCAGAGGCGACAGAGACCCAGTACTTC.

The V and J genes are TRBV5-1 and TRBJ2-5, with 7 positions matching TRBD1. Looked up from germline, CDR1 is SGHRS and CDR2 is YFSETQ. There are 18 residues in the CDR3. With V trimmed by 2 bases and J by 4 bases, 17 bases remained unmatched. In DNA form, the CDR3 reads TGCGCCAGCAGCTTTTATGCGAGTGACAGGGCGAGTCCAGAGACCCAGTACTTC. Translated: CASSFYASDRASPETQYF.

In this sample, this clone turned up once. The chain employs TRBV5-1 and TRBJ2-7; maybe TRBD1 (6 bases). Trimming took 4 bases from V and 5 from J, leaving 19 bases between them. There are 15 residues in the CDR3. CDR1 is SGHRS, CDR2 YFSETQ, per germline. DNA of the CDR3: TGCGCCAGCAGCATCTTTGGGAACAGGGACCACGAGCAGTACTTC. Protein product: CASSIFGNRDHEQYF. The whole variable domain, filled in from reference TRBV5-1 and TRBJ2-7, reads KAGVTQTPRYLIKTRGQQVTLSCSPISGHRSVSWYQQTPGQGLQFLFEYFSETQRNKGNFPGRFSGRQFSNSRSEMNVSTLELGDSALYLCASSIFGNRDHEQYFGPGTRLTVT.